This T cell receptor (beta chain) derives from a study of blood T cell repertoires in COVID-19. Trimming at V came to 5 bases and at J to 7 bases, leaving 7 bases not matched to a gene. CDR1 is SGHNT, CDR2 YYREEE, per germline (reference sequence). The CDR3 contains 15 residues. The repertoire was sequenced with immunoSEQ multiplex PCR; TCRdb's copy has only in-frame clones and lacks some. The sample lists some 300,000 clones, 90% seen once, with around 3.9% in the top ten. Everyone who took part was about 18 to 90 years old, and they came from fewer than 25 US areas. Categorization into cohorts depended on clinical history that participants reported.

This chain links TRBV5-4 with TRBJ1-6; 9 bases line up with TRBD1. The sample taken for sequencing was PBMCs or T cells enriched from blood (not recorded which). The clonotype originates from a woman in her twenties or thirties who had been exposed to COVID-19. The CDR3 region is CASSTPGTGNSPLHF. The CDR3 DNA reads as TGTGCCAGCAGTACGCCCGGGACAGGGAATTCACCCCTCCACTTT.